Shown below are 26 T cell receptor beta chains from a single sample sequenced in a study of shared clonotypes between healthy human individuals. Only in-frame clones appear in the TCRdb table, and some are missing; sequencing was by immunoSEQ multiplex PCR. The sample has around 1.6 million clones; 95% to 99% are singletons. Sequencing input: naive CD4+ T cells sorted from blood. Documented subset: CD45RA+ positively selected. The receptors originated from a young man in good health.

This sequence joins TRBV9 and TRBJ2-5; TRBD2 matches 14 bases. J lost 4 bases, V lost 4 bases, and 6 bases had no gene match. Germline values: CDR1 SGDLS, CDR2 YYNGEE. This CDR3 is 16 amino acids long. For the CDR3, the DNA is TGTGCCAGCAGCTCGACTAGCGGGAGGGCCAGAGAGACCCAGTACTTC. As protein: CASSSTSGRARETQYF.

V gene TRBV18 combines with J gene TRBJ2-1, with D perhaps matching TRBD2 (5 bases). Trimming cost V 3 bases and J 7 bases, with 22 bases left between them. This CDR3 spans 17 amino acids. The germline V gene has CDR1 KGHSH and CDR2 LQKENI. The chain's CDR3 is CASSPAAAAVRGNEQFF. The CDR3 DNA sequence: TGTGCCAGCTCACCGGCGGCGGCGGCGGTCCGGGGTAATGAGCAGTTCTTC.

As for this clone: At the DNA level, this CDR3 is encoded by other sequences in the same sample as well. The rearrangement joins TRBV10-3 to TRBJ1-1; no definite D call. Deletions cut 0 bases from V and 1 base from J, with 6 bases between. Germline loops: CDR1 ENHRY, CDR2 SYGVKD. This CDR3 region has 14 residues. The CDR3 sequence: CAISESRRNTEAFF. As DNA, the CDR3 is TGTGCCATCAGTGAGTCTCGACGGAACACTGAAGCTTTCTTT.

The V gene is TRBV7-2, the J gene TRBJ2-7; possibly TRBD1 for D (6 bases). V was clipped by 1 base and J by 0 bases, with 10 bases between them. The CDR3 has 15 residues. Per germline, CDR1 SGHTA and CDR2 FQGNSA. The CDR3 here is CASSLDPGASYEQYF. The DNA of the CDR3 is TGTGCCAGCAGCTTAGACCCAGGGGCCTCCTACGAGCAGTACTTC.

Here the CDR3 DNA reads TGTGCCAGCAGCCTACGAGGGGGGGCGCGAAATACGCAGTATTTT. It codes for CASSLRGGARNTQYF. The J gene is TRBJ2-3, the V gene TRBV7-9; TRBD2 is a possible D gene (7 bases). The CDR3 spans 15 residues. Deletions cut 5 bases from V and 7 bases from J, with 19 bases between. Germline assignment: CDR1 SEHNR and CDR2 FQNEAQ (reference sequence). Supplemented by reference TRBV7-9 and TRBJ2-3, the full variable domain reads DTGVSQNPRHKITKRGQNVTFRCDPISEHNRLYWYRQTLGQGPEFLTYFQNEAQLEKSRLLSDRFSAERPKGSFSTLEIQRTEQGDSAMYLCASSLRGGARNTQYFGPGTRLTVL.

The gene calls are TRBV5-4 and TRBJ2-7, with a weak D call TRBD2 (6 bases). This CDR3 is built from 15 residues. Germline-derived CDR1 and CDR2 are SGHNT and YYREEE (reference sequence). Trimming left V 1 base short and J 1 base short, with 12 bases between. The CDR3: CASSLNGSPSYEQYF. The CDR3 DNA sequence: TGTGCCAGCAGCTTGAACGGGAGCCCGTCCTACGAGCAGTACTTC. The variable domain in full, with the rest retrieved from reference TRBV5-4 and TRBJ2-7, is ETGVTQSPTHLIKTRGQQVTLRCSSQSGHNTVSWYQQALGQGPQFIFQYYREEENGRGNFPPRFSGLQFPNYSSELNVNALELDDSALYLCASSLNGSPSYEQYFGPGTRLTVT.

Worth noting for this clone: Additional DNA sequences in this sample encode the identical CDR3. The chain joins TRBV15 to TRBJ1-3; unclear D gene. Deletions cut 1 base from V and 1 base from J, with 5 bases between. The germline CDR1 and CDR2 sequences are LNHNV and YYDKDF (reference sequence). This CDR3 is built from 14 residues. The CDR3 nucleotides are TGTGCCACCAGCAGAGGAGCTTCTGGAAACACCATATATTTT. Protein product: CATSRGASGNTIYF.

V usage is TRBV20-1 and J usage is TRBJ2-3; D is unclear. The germline V and J ends were trimmed by 4 bases and 5 bases, with 7 bases remaining between them. CDR1 DFQATT and CDR2 SNEGSKA come from the germline V gene (reference sequence). The CDR3 contains 11 residues. CDR3 region: CSANPRDTQYF. The CDR3 coding sequence is TGCAGTGCTAACCCCAGAGATACGCAGTATTTT.

This sequence joins TRBV4-2 and TRBJ1-1; no reliable D call. Germline V gene data show CDR1 as LGHNA and CDR2 as YNFKEQ. This CDR3 is 14 amino acids long. V was trimmed by 2 bases and J by 1 base, leaving 8 bases between them. For the CDR3, the DNA is TGTGCCAGCAGCCAACCTCGGGGGAACACTGAAGCTTTCTTT. This sequence encodes CASSQPRGNTEAFF.

The rearrangement links TRBV7-9 to TRBJ2-6, with a tentative D call TRBD1 (5 bases). Germline V gene lookup returns CDR1 SEHNR and CDR2 FQNEAQ (reference sequence). The CDR3 is 15 amino acids. Trimming removed 11 bases from V and 2 bases from J, with 16 bases in between. The CDR3 reads CAGTLSRAGANVLTF. CDR3 bases: TGTGCCGGCACTCTTTCCAGGGCTGGGGCCAACGTCCTGACTTTC.

The V and J genes are TRBV19 and TRBJ1-4, with 9 bases lining up with TRBD1. The CDR3 has 16 residues. V lost 4 bases, J lost 8 bases, and 11 bases stayed unmatched. The V gene's germline CDR1 is LNHDA and CDR2 SQIVND (reference sequence). For the CDR3, the DNA is TGTGCCAGTAGTAGAAAAACAGGGGGCGCGCAGGAAAAACTGTTTTTT. Translation: CASSRKTGGAQEKLFF.

The sample holds one count of this clone. This chain connects TRBV6-5 to TRBJ2-6, with D hard to call. This CDR3 has 15 residues. The germline V gene encodes CDR1 MNHEY and CDR2 SVGAGI. Trimming cost V 2 bases and J 2 bases, with 7 bases left between them. DNA for the CDR3: TGTGCCAGCAGTTACGAGGCCCCTGGGGCCAACGTCCTGACTTTC. Its protein is CASSYEAPGANVLTF.

CDR3 sequence (DNA): TGTGCCAGCTCACCAAAGCTACGCCAGGGGCCTATCAGAGACTATGGCTACACCTTC. Encoded protein: CASSPKLRQGPIRDYGYTF. V and J are TRBV18 and TRBJ1-2, with D possibly TRBD1 on 6 matching bases. CDR3 size: 19 residues. Trimming left V 2 bases short and J 3 bases short, with 25 bases between. Germline CDR1 KGHSH, CDR2 LQKENI. Combining the CDR3 with reference TRBV18 and TRBJ1-2 gives the whole variable domain NAGVMQNPRHLVRRRGQEARLRCSPMKGHSHVYWYRQLPEEGLKFMVYLQKENIIDESGMPKERFSAEFPKEGPSILRIQQVVRGDSAAYFCASSPKLRQGPIRDYGYTFGSGTRLTVV.

The chain links TRBV10-3 to TRBJ2-3; TRBD1 aligns across 10 bases. The CDR3 totals 18 residues. Germline V gene data show CDR1 as ENHRY and CDR2 as SYGVKD. V lost 0 bases to trimming and J lost 5 bases; unmatched junction nucleotides: 11. The CDR3 region has the DNA TGTGCCATCAGTGAGTCCACCGGGACAGGGGTGCAATTAGATACGCAGTATTTT. Protein product: CAISESTGTGVQLDTQYF.

The chain employs TRBV6-6 and TRBJ2-7; 7 nucleotides match TRBD2. The CDR3 extends over 14 amino acids. From germline, CDR1 is MNHNY and CDR2 SVGAGI (reference sequence). Here the CDR3 DNA reads TGTGCTAGTAACCGGGCTAGCGGAACCTACGAGCAGTACTTC. The encoded protein is CASNRASGTYEQYF.

The rearrangement uses TRBV18 and TRBJ2-1; 10 bases align to TRBD2. The CDR3 loop spans 15 amino acids. Germline CDR1 reads KGHSH; CDR2 reads LQKENI. J gave up 6 bases and V 5 bases, and 7 bases lay outside the gene matches. The CDR3 DNA follows: TGTGCCAGCTCAGCTAGCGGGAGTTTGGGCAATGAGCAGTTCTTC. As protein: CASSASGSLGNEQFF.

This rearrangement joins TRBV5-6 to TRBJ2-7, with 7 bases fitting TRBD1. CDR1 is SGHDT, CDR2 YYEEEE, per germline. CDR3 length: 17 amino acids. V lost 4 bases, J lost 1 base, and 14 bases stayed unmatched. Here the CDR3 reads CASSPHATWTGSYEQYF. CDR3 in DNA: TGTGCCAGCAGCCCTCACGCGACCTGGACAGGTTCCTACGAGCAGTACTTC.

The rearrangement uses TRBV6-1 and TRBJ2-7; either TRBD1 or TRBD2 may fit D (5 bases each). The CDR3 has 15 amino acids. V shed 2 bases and J shed 2 bases, with 13 bases lying between them. Per germline, CDR1 MNHNS and CDR2 SASEGT. This CDR3 is CASSEYWDRTYEQYF. CDR3 in DNA: TGTGCCAGCAGTGAATATTGGGACCGCACCTACGAGCAGTACTTC.

The rearrangement uses TRBV5-4 and TRBJ1-1; no reliable D call. Trimming removed 4 bases at V and 3 bases at J, with 13 bases between. Germline V gives CDR1 SGHNT, CDR2 YYREEE (reference sequence). CDR3 length equals 14 residues. The CDR3 here is CASSLRFRDTEAFF. CDR3 nucleotides: TGTGCCAGCAGCCTTCGATTCAGAGACACTGAAGCTTTCTTT.

The chain links TRBV10-3 to TRBJ2-2; 8 bases match TRBD1. Germline V gene sequence: CDR1 ENHRY, CDR2 SYGVKD. Trimming cost V 8 bases and J 6 bases; bases outside gene matches: 11. The CDR3 is made up of 15 amino acids. The CDR3 spells CAISPGQVDAGELFF. In nucleotides, the CDR3 is TGTGCCATCTCTCCGGGACAGGTCGACGCCGGGGAGCTGTTTTTT.

The chain recombines TRBV2 with TRBJ2-3, with D perhaps assigned TRBD1 or TRBD2 (6 bases each). CDR1 is SNHLY, CDR2 FYNNEI, per germline. The CDR3 contains 14 residues. V lost 8 bases to trimming and J lost 2 bases, with 14 bases between them. The CDR3 bases are TGTGCCAGCGCCGGGGGCGGAGTCACAGATACGCAGTATTTT. As protein: CASAGGGVTDTQYF.

This clone was counted once. The genes are TRBV9 and TRBJ1-1; D unclear. Germline CDR1 SGDLS, CDR2 YYNGEE. This CDR3 contains 14 residues. V lost 0 bases, J lost 8 bases, and 14 bases lay in between. CDR3 sequence: CASSVGRRNPEAFF. The CDR3 region has the DNA TGTGCCAGCAGCGTAGGCAGAAGAAACCCCGAAGCTTTCTTT.

This rearrangement joins TRBV5-1 to TRBJ2-3; tentatively, D is TRBD2 (6 bases). Looked up from germline, CDR1 is SGHRS and CDR2 is YFSETQ. The V end lost 4 bases, the J end lost 4 bases, and 16 bases lay between the germline ends. The CDR3 covers 15 residues. The CDR3 region has the DNA TGCGCCAGCAGCCCTAGGATACGGGAGTCAGATACGCAGTATTTT. Its translation is CASSPRIRESDTQYF.

This clone has a single count. Other nucleotide sequences from this sample produce the same CDR3. The rearrangement links TRBV5-5 to TRBJ2-7; D possibly corresponds to TRBD2 (5 bases). The V end was cut by 3 bases, the J end by 2 bases, with 6 bases between. Germline V gene lookup returns CDR1 SGHKS and CDR2 YYEKEE (reference sequence). The CDR3 covers 12 residues. The CDR3 sequence is CASSSGAYEQYF. The CDR3, as DNA: TGTGCCAGCAGCTCCGGGGCCTACGAGCAGTACTTC.

The gene calls are TRBV18 and TRBJ2-3; 7 nucleotides align to TRBD2. CDR3 size: 16 residues. The junction had 8 bases not matched to a gene; V was cut back by 3 bases and J by 2 bases. Germline loops: CDR1 KGHSH, CDR2 LQKENI. CDR3 DNA: TGTGCCAGCTCACCTCTTCACCTAGCGGACACAGATACGCAGTATTTT. It translates to CASSPLHLADTDTQYF.

The chain carries TRBV5-1 and TRBJ2-1, with a tentative D call TRBD1 (5 bases). The V gene lost 3 bases and the J gene lost 5 bases, with 15 bases spanning the gap. This CDR3 comprises 15 residues. Germline V gives CDR1 SGHRS, CDR2 YFSETQ. Here the CDR3 reads CASSWGRLGDNEQFF. In nucleotides, the CDR3 is TGCGCCAGCAGCTGGGGCCGGCTAGGGGACAATGAGCAGTTCTTC.